Listed below are T cell receptor beta chains from one sample, sequenced in a study of Ad26.COV2.S vaccination and SARS-CoV-2 variants. Profiled with immunoSEQ multiplex PCR; TCRdb holds only in-frame clones, not every one. The sample lists 330,000 or so clones; 85% to 90% were seen once. The input for sequencing was peripheral blood, taken in a trial of Ad26.COV2.S vaccine versus placebo. These receptors came from a person between 18 and 65 years old who received the Ad26.COV2.S COVID-19 vaccine or a placebo. Both conserved end residues are part of each CDR3. The order of the fields is V gene, J gene, D gene, clone size, CDR3 protein, CDR3 DNA. D genes are given only for firm matches. Not every row has a clone size; where given, it reads once, few, many or a size class.

>TRBV3-1/TRBV3-2|TRBJ1-1|-|-
CASSQAGGNTEAFF
TGTGCCAGCAGCCAAGCGGGCGGGAACACTGAAGCTTTCTTT
>TRBV12-3/TRBV12-4|TRBJ2-1|-|-
CASTNTRFDEQFF
TGTGCCAGCACCAATACTAGGTTCGATGAGCAGTTCTTC
>TRBV7-9|TRBJ1-3|-|few
CASHLRNDGDTIYF
TGTGCCAGCCACCTCAGAAATGATGGAGACACCATATATTTT
>TRBV5-1|TRBJ1-2|-|-
CASSWDPVGITLYGYTF
TGCGCCAGCAGCTGGGACCCAGTAGGTATCACCCTCTATGGCTACACCTTC
>TRBV19|TRBJ1-2|-|-
CASRRREDSGYTF
TGTGCCAGTAGGCGTAGGGAGGATTCTGGCTACACCTTC
>TRBV19|TRBJ2-7|TRBD1|-
CASSFRDRGFYEQYF
TGTGCCAGTAGTTTCCGGGACAGGGGATTCTACGAGCAGTACTTC
>TRBV19|TRBJ2-1|-|-
CASNRGARGNEQFF
TGTGCCAGTAATCGGGGGGCGAGGGGCAATGAGCAGTTCTTC
>TRBV7-9|TRBJ2-1|-|-
CASSLVPSLPEQFF
TGTGCCAGCAGCTTAGTGCCAAGCCTCCCTGAGCAGTTCTTC
>TRBV7-2|TRBJ1-5|-|-
CASTKGYNQPQHF
TGTGCATCTACAAAGGGCTACAATCAGCCCCAGCATTTT
>TRBV2|TRBJ2-2|-|-
CASSSGWEQTGELFF
TGTGCCAGCAGTTCGGGATGGGAGCAAACCGGGGAGCTGTTTTTT
>TRBV7-2|TRBJ2-2|TRBD2|-
CASSLDAGGGTGELFF
TGTGCCAGCAGCTTAGATGCGGGGGGAGGCACCGGGGAGCTGTTTTTT
>TRBV6-5|TRBJ1-2|TRBD1|-
CASSYGTGSNYGYTF
TGTGCCAGCAGTTACGGGACAGGCTCTAACTATGGCTACACCTTC
>TRBV5-6|TRBJ2-2|TRBD1|-
CASSLVGQGYTGELFF
TGTGCCAGCAGCTTGGTGGGACAGGGTTACACCGGGGAGCTGTTTTTT
>TRBV7-2|TRBJ2-3|TRBD2|-
CASSLRTSNADTQYF
TGTGCCAGCAGCTTAAGGACTAGCAACGCAGATACGCAGTATTTT
>TRBV10-1|TRBJ2-1|TRBD1|-
CASSTGGPSYNEQFF
TGCGCCAGCAGTACAGGGGGCCCATCCTACAATGAGCAGTTCTTC
>TRBV6-2/TRBV6-3|TRBJ1-5|TRBD1|-
CASSPGGTGLNQPQHF
TGTGCCAGCAGTCCCGGGGGGACAGGGCTTAATCAGCCCCAGCATTTT
>TRBV6-2/TRBV6-3|TRBJ2-1|-|-
CASSYYRVTSYNEQFF
TGTGCCAGCAGTTACTATAGGGTGACCTCCTACAATGAGCAGTTCTTC
>TRBV11-3|TRBJ2-5|TRBD2|-
CASSQTGLGLPGETQYF
TGTGCCAGCAGCCAAACGGGACTAGGGTTGCCCGGGGAGACCCAGTACTTC
>TRBV18|TRBJ2-1|TRBD2|-
CASSPPGLAGGHYNEQFF
TGTGCCAGCTCACCCCCGGGACTAGCGGGGGGTCACTACAATGAGCAGTTCTTC
>TRBV7-9|TRBJ2-3|TRBD2|-
CASIATAGGFTDTQYF
TGTGCCAGCATAGCGACGGCGGGAGGGTTTACAGATACGCAGTATTTT
>TRBV3-1/TRBV3-2|TRBJ2-1|-|-
CASSQDNEQFF
TGTGCCAGCAGCCAAGACAATGAGCAGTTCTTC
>TRBV6-4|TRBJ1-5|TRBD1|-
CASSDGQGRRNQPQHF
TGTGCCAGCAGTGACGGACAGGGTAGGCGCAATCAGCCCCAGCATTTT
>TRBV7-9|TRBJ2-3|TRBD1|-
CASSHDRGVSSTDTQYF
TGTGCCAGCAGTCATGACAGGGGGGTTAGTAGCACAGATACGCAGTATTTT
>TRBV27|TRBJ1-2|TRBD1|few
CASSSDRDSTDGYTF
TGTGCCAGCAGCTCAGACCGGGACAGTACCGATGGCTACACCTTC
>TRBV27|TRBJ1-1|TRBD1|once
CASSQRTGGTEAFF
TGTGCCAGCAGTCAGCGTACAGGGGGCACTGAAGCTTTCTTT
>TRBV6-5|TRBJ2-3|-|-
CASSSRTGSDTQYF
TGTGCCAGCAGTTCACGAACAGGGAGTGATACGCAGTATTTT
>TRBV4-1|TRBJ2-7|TRBD1|-
CASSQPGQGINEQYF
TGCGCCAGCAGCCAACCCGGACAGGGAATCAACGAGCAGTACTTC
>TRBV10-3|TRBJ1-5|TRBD1|-
CAISERAGQGNQPQHF
TGTGCCATCAGTGAAAGGGCGGGACAGGGCAATCAGCCCCAGCATTTT
>TRBV5-1|TRBJ2-2|-|once
CASSSGERTTLFF
TGCGCCAGCAGCTCCGGAGAAAGGACAACCCTGTTTTTT
>TRBV4-3|TRBJ1-1|-|-
CASSQEFPQNPNTEAFF
TGCGCCAGCAGCCAAGAATTCCCCCAGAACCCGAACACTGAAGCTTTCTTT
>TRBV27|TRBJ2-1|TRBD2|once
CASSSPSAGLAGFNEQFF
TGTGCCAGCAGTTCCCCGAGTGCAGGCCTAGCGGGTTTCAATGAGCAGTTCTTC
>TRBV6-6|TRBJ1-2|-|-
CASSNAALNYGYTF
TGTGCCAGCAGTAATGCCGCCCTTAACTATGGCTACACCTTC
>TRBV7-2|TRBJ2-2|TRBD1|-
CASRSPGQGNYGELFF
TGTGCCAGCAGATCGCCGGGACAGGGGAATTACGGGGAGCTGTTTTTT
>TRBV19|TRBJ1-5|-|-
CASSTLGALRWEPQHF
TGTGCCAGTAGTACCCTAGGGGCCCTTAGGTGGGAGCCCCAGCATTTT
>TRBV6-2/TRBV6-3|TRBJ2-3|TRBD1|-
CASSYSQGVLTDTQYF
TGTGCCAGCAGTTACTCGCAGGGGGTTCTCACAGATACGCAGTATTTT
>TRBV15|TRBJ2-7|-|-
CATSELTGPVYEQYF
TGTGCCACCAGCGAACTTACAGGGCCCGTCTACGAGCAGTACTTC
>TRBV27|TRBJ2-1|-|once
CASRRPVYNEQFF
TGTGCCAGTAGAAGGCCAGTGTACAATGAGCAGTTCTTC
>TRBV5-1|TRBJ2-1|TRBD2|-
CASSFTLAGGTTYNEQFF
TGCGCCAGCAGCTTTACCCTAGCGGGGGGGACTACCTACAATGAGCAGTTCTTC
>TRBV6-2/TRBV6-3|TRBJ1-1|-|-
CASSYSGGRKNTEAFF
TGTGCCAGCAGTTACTCAGGGGGACGGAAGAACACTGAAGCTTTCTTT
>TRBV25-1|TRBJ1-4|-|-
CASSDGVLYATNEKLFF
TGTGCCAGCAGTGATGGTGTCCTATATGCAACTAATGAAAAACTGTTTTTT
>TRBV4-2|TRBJ2-3|-|-
CASSQEGLAQSTDTQYF
TGTGCCAGCAGCCAAGAGGGACTTGCCCAAAGCACAGATACGCAGTATTTT
>TRBV7-9|TRBJ2-3|TRBD1|-
CASSPDRVVTDTQYF
TGTGCCAGCAGCCCCGACAGGGTGGTCACAGATACGCAGTATTTT
>TRBV4-3|TRBJ2-1|-|-
CASSQAQSSYNEQFF
TGCGCCAGCAGCCAAGCGCAGAGCTCCTACAATGAGCAGTTCTTC
>TRBV29-1|TRBJ2-5|TRBD1|-
CSVEQTGEAIETQYF
TGCAGCGTTGAACAGACAGGGGAGGCGATAGAGACCCAGTACTTC
>TRBV27|TRBJ2-2|-|-
CASSLAGGELFF
TGTGCCAGCAGTTTAGCCGGCGGGGAGCTGTTTTTT
>TRBV27|TRBJ2-7|-|-
CASSLQGSEQYF
TGTGCCAGCAGTTTACAGGGTTCCGAGCAGTACTTC
>TRBV28|TRBJ1-4|-|-
CASSLLGSRDEKLFF
TGTGCCAGCAGTTTATTGGGCAGCCGCGATGAAAAACTGTTTTTT